Following are 2 T cell receptor beta chains from one sample sequenced in a study of OX40 agonist ivuxolimab in advanced cancers. Library construction relied on the immunoSEQ multiplex PCR assay. This is the immuneACCESS table as TCRdb keeps it, with only in-frame sequences that have V and J called. A part of the clones is gone; compared with another copy, unresolved V genes explain less than half, and the rest is unexplained. This sample has roughly 75,000 clones in its table, and approximately 86% of those were observed once. The ten largest clones add up to 5.5% to 7% of the sample. The specimen was CD4+ or CD8+ T cells sorted from blood, collected in a trial of the OX40 agonist ivuxolimab. The receptors originated from an adult with an advanced solid tumor such as melanoma, head and neck, liver or kidney cancer.

The rearrangement uses TRBV5-4 and TRBJ2-7; 9 bases match TRBD2. The CDR3 is made up of 12 amino acids. In germline, CDR1 is SGHNT, CDR2 YYREEE (reference sequence). With V trimmed by 0 bases and J by 11 bases, 3 bases remained unmatched. The DNA of the CDR3 is TGTGCCAGCAGCTTGGGCGGCGGGAGGGAGTACTTC. Its protein is CASSLGGGREYF.

V is TRBV7-2 and J is TRBJ2-1; 9 bases are a match to TRBD1. Germline loops: CDR1 SGHTA, CDR2 FQGNSA. This CDR3 has 17 amino acids. Germline trimming cut 6 bases from V and 9 bases from J; bases unmatched to any gene: 18. The CDR3 protein is CASRSFRGTGMAGEQFF. The CDR3 DNA sequence: TGTGCCAGCAGGAGTTTCAGGGGGACAGGGATGGCGGGTGAGCAGTTCTTC.